The 28 T cell receptor beta chains given below trace back to one sample, sequenced in a study of cytomegalovirus exposure and HLA in healthy donors. Both 60 Vbeta primers and 13 Jbeta primers went into the PCR. Method: immunoSEQ multiplex PCR; TCRdb's copy keeps in-frame clones and lacks some. Among 100,000 or so clones listed, approximately 72% were seen once. The sequencing input was PBMCs. The receptors were sampled from a man aged 30-40 years in good health and CMV-seronegative.

This clone was picked up one time. J is TRBJ1-5 and V is TRBV5-4; TRBD1 matches at 8 bases. The germline gives CDR1 SGHNT, CDR2 YYREEE (reference sequence). The V segment lost 2 bases and the J segment 2 bases; nucleotides outside the gene matches: 6. The CDR3 is made up of 16 amino acids. DNA for the CDR3: TGTGCCAGCAGCTTCTTGCAGGGGGCGGGCAATCAGCCCCAGCATTTT. Translating it yields CASSFLQGAGNQPQHF. Looking up the rest from reference TRBV5-4 and TRBJ1-5 gives the full variable domain: ETGVTQSPTHLIKTRGQQVTLRCSSQSGHNTVSWYQQALGQGPQFIFQYYREEENGRGNFPPRFSGLQFPNYSSELNVNALELDDSALYLCASSFLQGAGNQPQHFGDGTRLSIL.

This chain uses TRBV5-1 with TRBJ2-3; 9 nucleotides agree with TRBD2. This CDR3 is 15 amino acids long. The germline V gene encodes CDR1 SGHRS and CDR2 YFSETQ. V dropped 4 bases and J dropped 13; count of bases not matched to a gene: 16. The DNA of the CDR3 is TGCGCCAGCAGCCCGAACCCCGCCGGGACTAGCATAAAGTATTTT. Protein product: CASSPNPAGTSIKYF.

This sequence joins TRBV27 and TRBJ2-2; TRBD1 matches at 7 bases. Germline V lookup: CDR1 MNHEY, CDR2 SMNVEV (reference sequence). The CDR3 is 14 residues long. The ends lost 5 bases at V and 7 bases at J; junction bases unmatched: 7. DNA of the CDR3: TGTGCCAGCAGTCGACAGGGCTTAGGCGGGGAGCTGTTTTTT. Encoded protein: CASSRQGLGGELFF.

This clone has just one count. This chain connects TRBV4-1 to TRBJ2-3; tentatively, D is TRBD2 (5 bases). The CDR3 sequence is 14 residues long. V was shortened by 2 bases and J by 6 bases, with 12 bases between the two germline ends. Per the germline V gene, CDR1 is MGHRA and CDR2 is YSYEKL. The CDR3 sequence: CASSQTGLRDTQYF. The CDR3, as DNA: TGCGCCAGCAGCCAAACCGGACTGCGCGATACGCAGTATTTT.

The chain is built from TRBV10-3 and TRBJ2-5; TRBD1 agrees at 7 bases. This CDR3 comprises 13 residues. Germline lookup yields CDR1 ENHRY and CDR2 SYGVKD. Germline trimming cut 2 bases from V and 9 bases from J; bases unmatched to any gene: 6. The DNA of the CDR3 is TGTGCCATCAGTGAGGAGGGGGCTGAGGCCCAGTACTTC. This gives the protein CAISEEGAEAQYF.

The sample holds one count of this clone. The chain has TRBV4-1 and TRBJ2-3; 7 bases are a match to TRBD2. CDR1 is MGHRA and CDR2 is YSYEKL in the germline V gene. The CDR3 extends over 16 amino acids. The trim removed 1 base at V and 0 bases at J, leaving 4 bases unmatched. The CDR3 sequence is CASSQVPGGSTDTQYF. The CDR3 nucleotides read TGCGCCAGCAGCCAAGTACCGGGGGGAAGCACAGATACGCAGTATTTT.

The chain joins TRBV29-1 to TRBJ1-2; 9 nucleotides align to TRBD1. This CDR3 has 14 amino acids. V gave up 2 bases and J gave up 8 bases; unmatched junction bases: 9. Germline CDR1 SQVTM, CDR2 ANQGSEA. The DNA for the CDR3 is TGCAGCGTTGAAATCGACAGGGGGGTGGGGGGCTACACCTTC. It translates to CSVEIDRGVGGYTF.

V gene TRBV5-8 combines with J gene TRBJ2-3; D gene uncertain. V shed 1 base and J shed 0 bases, with 9 bases lying between them. The CDR3 extends over 15 amino acids. Germline CDR1 and CDR2: SGHTS and YDEGEE. The CDR3 bases are TGTGCCAGCAGCTTGCAAGTTACTAGCACAGATACGCAGTATTTT. Protein: CASSLQVTSTDTQYF.

V is TRBV30 and J is TRBJ2-2, with D unclear. From germline, CDR1 is GTSNPN and CDR2 SVGIG (reference sequence). The CDR3 spans 18 residues. Trimming left V 0 bases short and J 4 bases short, with 21 bases between. The CDR3 DNA reads TGTGCCTGGAGTGTACGCAGCTGGGCACAGAACGGCACCGGGGAGCTGTTTTTT. It encodes CAWSVRSWAQNGTGELFF.

The V call is TRBV14, the J call TRBJ1-1, with D uncertain. Trimming shortened V by 0 bases and J by 6 bases, and 11 bases separated the two germline ends. This CDR3 is built from 14 residues. CDR1 and CDR2 (germline): SGHDN, FVKESK. CDR3 amino acids: CASSQDLEAAEAFF. In DNA, the CDR3 is TGTGCCAGCAGCCAAGATCTTGAGGCGGCTGAAGCTTTCTTT. Full variable domain (outside the CDR3, taken from reference TRBV14 and TRBJ1-1): EAGVTQFPSHSVIEKGQTVTLRCDPISGHDNLYWYRRVMGKEIKFLLHFVKESKQDESGMPNNRFLAERTGGTYSTLKVQPAELEDSGVYFCASSQDLEAAEAFFGQGTRLTVV.

The chain links TRBV7-2 to TRBJ1-2; no clear D. The CDR3 sequence is 17 residues long. Trimming cost V 1 base and J 2 bases, with 17 bases left between them. Germline V gives CDR1 SGHTA, CDR2 FQGNSA. CDR3 DNA sequence: TGTGCCAGCAGCTTAGATACTTCGGCACTACGCAACTATGGCTACACCTTC. The encoded protein is CASSLDTSALRNYGYTF.

The CDR3 region has the DNA TGTGCCAGCAGGGGGCATGGGACTGAAGCTTTCTTT. It encodes CASRGHGTEAFF. The rearrangement uses TRBV28 and TRBJ1-1; D possibly corresponds to TRBD1 (5 bases). This CDR3 has 12 amino acids. Germline V gives CDR1 MDHEN, CDR2 SYDVKM. Deletions cut 6 bases from V and 5 bases from J, with 10 bases between.

The gene calls are TRBV27 and TRBJ2-1; 8 nucleotides line up with TRBD2. Germline values: CDR1 MNHEY, CDR2 SMNVEV (reference sequence). CDR3 size: 14 residues. Trimming took 2 bases from V and 7 from J; bases not matched to a gene: 4. CDR3 bases: TGTGCCAGCAGTTTAAGAGCGGGAGTAAATGAGCAGTTCTTC. Protein sequence: CASSLRAGVNEQFF.

The chain uses TRBV5-1 and TRBJ2-5, with 8 bases aligning to TRBD1. CDR3 size: 16 residues. Trimming at V came to 0 bases and at J to 5 bases, leaving 9 bases not matched to a gene. Germline V gives CDR1 SGHRS, CDR2 YFSETQ. CDR3 nucleotide sequence: TGCGCCAGCAGCTTGGGAGGACAGGGACGATGGGAGACCCAGTACTTC. This encodes CASSLGGQGRWETQYF.

This chain connects TRBV7-2 to TRBJ2-3; TRBD2 matches 11 bases. The CDR3 totals 16 residues. Looked up from germline, CDR1 is SGHTA and CDR2 is FQGNSA. Germline trimming cut 4 bases from V and 2 bases from J; bases unmatched to any gene: 5. CDR3: CASSYSGGAFTDTQYF. The CDR3 bases are TGTGCCAGCAGCTATAGCGGGGGGGCCTTCACAGATACGCAGTATTTT.

This clone has only a few counts. For the CDR3, the DNA is TGTGCCAGCAGTTTAGCCCTGGGCATTGGAAACACCATATATTTT. Translated, it gives CASSLALGIGNTIYF. The V gene is TRBV28, the J gene TRBJ1-3, with no clear D. CDR1 and CDR2 from the germline V gene are MDHEN and SYDVKM. The CDR3 is made up of 15 amino acids. Trimming cost V 2 bases and J 3 bases, with 11 bases left between them.

The CDR3 DNA is TGTGCCAGCAGCCCCCCAGTCGCCAATTCACCCCTCCACTTT. This sequence encodes CASSPPVANSPLHF. The chain combines TRBV5-4 with TRBJ1-6; D uncertain. Germline V gene sequence: CDR1 SGHNT, CDR2 YYREEE (reference sequence). V was pared by 4 bases and J by 7 bases, with 12 bases between. CDR3 length: 14 amino acids.

The chain joins TRBV5-1 to TRBJ2-3; 14 positions match TRBD2. This CDR3 contains 15 residues. Looked up from germline, CDR1 is SGHRS and CDR2 is YFSETQ. With V trimmed by 3 bases and J by 6 bases, 3 bases remained unmatched. The CDR3 sequence: CASSSTSGRADTQYF. The CDR3 DNA reads as TGCGCCAGCAGCTCGACTAGCGGGAGGGCGGATACGCAGTATTTT. Full variable domain (remainder filled in from reference TRBV5-1 and TRBJ2-3): KAGVTQTPRYLIKTRGQQVTLSCSPISGHRSVSWYQQTPGQGLQFLFEYFSETQRNKGNFPGRFSGRQFSNSRSEMNVSTLELGDSALYLCASSSTSGRADTQYFGPGTRLTVL.

J is TRBJ2-2 and V is TRBV7-2, with D possibly being TRBD1 (5 bases). The CDR3 extends over 15 amino acids. Germline lookup yields CDR1 SGHTA and CDR2 FQGNSA. V lost 2 bases to trimming and J lost 6 bases, with 13 bases between them. The CDR3 spells CASSLYPGIAGELFF. Written as DNA, the CDR3 is TGTGCCAGCAGCTTATACCCAGGGATCGCCGGGGAGCTGTTTTTT.

CDR3 sequence reads: CATGSGDREVGRSKPSSYNEQFF. The DNA for the CDR3 is TGTGCCACCGGCAGCGGGGACCGGGAGGTCGGTCGATCGAAACCCTCCTCCTACAATGAGCAGTTCTTC. This chain connects TRBV28 to TRBJ2-1, with TRBD2 matching 7 bases. The germline gives CDR1 MDHEN, CDR2 SYDVKM. Trimming at V came to 10 bases and at J to 0 bases, leaving 33 bases not matched to a gene. This CDR3 comprises 23 residues.

This clone was seen only a few times. The J gene is TRBJ2-1, the V gene TRBV4-1; D remains unclear. Germline V gene lookup returns CDR1 MGHRA and CDR2 YSYEKL. CDR3 length equals 16 residues. The V end lost 4 bases, the J end lost 0 bases, and 13 bases lay between the germline ends. CDR3 DNA sequence: TGCGCCAGCAGCCTCCCTCTACCGAGCTCCTACAATGAGCAGTTCTTC. Its translation: CASSLPLPSSYNEQFF.

The rearrangement joins TRBV25-1 to TRBJ2-7; D remains unclear. Germline V gene sequence: CDR1 MGHDK, CDR2 SYGVNS. This CDR3 spans 14 amino acids. V dropped 3 bases and J dropped 2 bases, with 11 bases sitting between them. The CDR3 loop is CASSDPGGAYEQYF. The DNA for the CDR3 is TGTGCCAGCAGTGATCCCGGCGGAGCCTACGAGCAGTACTTC.

The chain carries TRBV4-3 and TRBJ1-2; 7 nucleotides match TRBD1. Unmatched junction bases numbered 8, after V lost 4 bases and J lost 3 bases. In germline, CDR1 is LGHNA, CDR2 YSLEER. CDR3 length: 15 amino acids. The CDR3, as DNA: TGCGCCAGCAGCCCGGGCCGGACAGGCCACTATGGCTACACCTTC. Protein: CASSPGRTGHYGYTF.

This clone was seen a few times. V and J are TRBV11-3 and TRBJ1-3, with D tentatively TRBD1 (5 bases). The CDR3 spans 15 residues. V shed 5 bases and J shed 2 bases, with 13 bases lying between them. Germline values: CDR1 SGHNT, CDR2 YENEEA. The CDR3 nucleotides read TGTGCCAGCAGCCACCGGTCGGGGGCTGGAAACACCATATATTTT. It translates to CASSHRSGAGNTIYF.

This clone showed up just a few times. The rearrangement links TRBV18 to TRBJ1-5, with D uncertain. Per the germline V gene, CDR1 is KGHSH and CDR2 is LQKENI. The CDR3 has 14 amino acids. With 4 bases removed from V and 0 bases from J, the gap between germline ends came to 7 bases. The DNA for the CDR3 is TGTGCCAGCTCACTCAGTAATAGCAATCAGCCCCAGCATTTT. Translation gives CASSLSNSNQPQHF.

CDR3 sequence (DNA): TGTGCCACCAGCTCCCCCGGGACTAGCGGGTTATCCACAGATACGCAGTATTTT. Protein product: CATSSPGTSGLSTDTQYF. V is TRBV15 and J is TRBJ2-3, with 12 bases lining up with TRBD2. The germline CDR1 and CDR2 sequences are LNHNV and YYDKDF (reference sequence). The CDR3 runs 18 residues. V shed 5 bases and J 2 bases; nucleotides not matched to a gene: 11.

The V call is TRBV27, the J call TRBJ1-2, with D possibly TRBD1 on 6 matching bases. Germline CDR1 reads MNHEY; CDR2 reads SMNVEV (reference sequence). The CDR3 consists of 17 residues. Deletions cut 0 bases from V and 4 bases from J, with 18 bases between. CDR3 in amino acids: CASSLSGSQGILYGYTF. The CDR3 DNA reads TGTGCCAGCAGTTTATCTGGTAGCCAGGGGATCCTCTATGGCTACACCTTC.

The chain links TRBV7-2 to TRBJ2-6, with a tentative D call TRBD2 (5 bases). The length of the CDR3 is 16 residues. V gave up 4 bases and J gave up 4 bases, with 14 bases separating them. CDR1 and CDR2 (germline): SGHTA, FQGNSA. CDR3 sequence: CASSSGLSEGANVLTF. DNA of the CDR3: TGTGCCAGCAGCTCCGGACTCTCGGAGGGGGCCAACGTCCTGACTTTC.